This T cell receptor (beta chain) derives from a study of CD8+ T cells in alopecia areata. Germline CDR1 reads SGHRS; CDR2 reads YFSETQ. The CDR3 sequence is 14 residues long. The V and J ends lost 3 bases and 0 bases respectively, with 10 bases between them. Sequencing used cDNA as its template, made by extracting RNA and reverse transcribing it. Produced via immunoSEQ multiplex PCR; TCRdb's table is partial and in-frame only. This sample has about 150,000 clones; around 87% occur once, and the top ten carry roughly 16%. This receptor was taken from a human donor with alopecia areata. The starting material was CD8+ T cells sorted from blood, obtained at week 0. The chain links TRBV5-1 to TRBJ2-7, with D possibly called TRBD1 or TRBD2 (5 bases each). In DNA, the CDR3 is TGCGCCAGCAGCTCGGGACGGAACTCCTACGAGCAGTACTTC. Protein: CASSSGRNSYEQYF. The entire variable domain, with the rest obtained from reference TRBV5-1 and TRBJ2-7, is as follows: KAGVTQTPRYLIKTRGQQVTLSCSPISGHRSVSWYQQTPGQGLQFLFEYFSETQRNKGNFPGRFSGRQFSNSRSEMNVSTLELGDSALYLCASSSGRNSYEQYFGPGTRLTVT.